This entry features one TCR beta chain sequence. Its antigen is not known. V lost 0 bases to trimming and J lost 3 bases; unmatched junction nucleotides: 8. The germline V gene has CDR1 MNHEY and CDR2 SVGAGI. The CDR3 consists of 16 residues. This entry is derived from a study of CD8 T cells in ankylosing spondylitis. TCRdb ran MiXCR on the 5' RACE reads and lists one entry per CDR3 protein. This table holds a few hundred thousand distinct CDR3 sequences, approximately 17% found once. Findings and limits, study-wide: A CD8+ phenotype characterized the disease-linked clones, which were relatively rare in peripheral blood. Reportedly, disease-linked clones are significantly enriched in ankylosing spondylitis patients' matched synovial fluid. One TCR beta motif, made up of seven to nine highly homologous variants, appeared characteristic of ankylosing spondylitis blood.

The receptor's source is a male donor with ankylosing spondylitis. V usage is TRBV6-5 and J usage is TRBJ2-7; TRBD2 agrees at 7 bases. The sequenced sample consisted of blood, either unsorted or a sorted T cell fraction (not recorded which). CDR3 sequence: CASSYSPGREVYEQYF. The CDR3 region has the DNA TGTGCCAGCAGTTACTCCCCAGGGAGGGAGGTCTACGAGCAGTACTTC.